This is a list of T cell receptor beta chains from one sample in a study of blood T cell repertoires in COVID-19. Using immunoSEQ multiplex PCR, the repertoire was profiled, and TCRdb retains in-frame clones only, with some absent. The table records 150,000 to 200,000 clones, approximately 80% of them present only once. The sequenced sample was PBMCs or T cells enriched from blood (not recorded which). The receptors stem from a woman aged 45-65 years who had recovered from COVID-19. Both conserved end residues are part of each CDR3. A D gene is named only where the DNA matches it firmly. Clone size is stated in some rows and not others, as once, few, many or a class when expanded.

D,J,V,size,DNA,CDR3
TRBD2,TRBJ2-3,TRBV7-7,NA,TGTGCCAGCAGCCCAGCGGGAACTAGCACAGATACGCAGTATTTT,CASSPAGTSTDTQYF
TRBD1,TRBJ1-6,TRBV18,NA,TGTGCCAGCTCGCCGACAGGGCACAATTCACCCCTCCACTTT,CASSPTGHNSPLHF
TRBD1,TRBJ1-5,TRBV28,NA,TGTGCCAGCAGTACCAGACAGGGTAACAATCAGCCCCAGCATTTT,CASSTRQGNNQPQHF
TRBD2,TRBJ2-1,TRBV5-1,NA,TGCGCCAGCAGCTTGGGGGTAGCGGGAGGGGAACTTTACAATGAGCAGTTCTTC,CASSLGVAGGELYNEQFF
TRBD2,TRBJ2-1,TRBV24-1,NA,TGTGCCACCAGTGAGGCCGGACTAGCGGCCCGACTCTTCTTC,CATSEAGLAARLFF
TRBD2,TRBJ2-3,TRBV10-1,NA,TGCGCCAGCAGTGAAAGCGGGAGTTGGGCAGATACGCAGTATTTT,CASSESGSWADTQYF
TRBD1,TRBJ2-3,TRBV28,NA,TGTGCCAGCAGTACTCTAGGATTGGCGACAGGGGGAGATACGCAGTATTTT,CASSTLGLATGGDTQYF
NA,TRBJ1-2,TRBV2,NA,TGTGCCAGCACCTTCGGGGAGGGGACGAACTATGGCTACACCTTC,CASTFGEGTNYGYTF
NA,TRBJ2-5,TRBV7-3,few,TGTGCCAGCAGCTTAAATGGCGGCCAAGAGACCCAGTACTTC,CASSLNGGQETQYF
TRBD1,TRBJ1-2,TRBV10-3,NA,TGTGCCAGTACAGGGGGGGACTATGGCTACACCTTC,CASTGGDYGYTF